These 6 T cell receptor beta chains share one sample of origin, sequenced in a study of blood T cell repertoires in COVID-19. Assay used: immunoSEQ multiplex PCR; TCRdb lists only in-frame clones, some missing. The table shows fewer than 450,000 clones, with 88% occurring only once. The sample consisted of peripheral blood. These receptors were obtained from a woman in her 70s with COVID-19, enrolled during active disease.

The chain couples TRBV12-3 or TRBV12-4 to TRBJ2-2; TRBD2 is a possible D gene (5 bases). The V end was cut by 3 bases, the J end by 8 bases, with 10 bases between. The CDR3 spans 13 residues. The CDR3 DNA sequence: TGTGCCAGCAGTTTTACTAGTGAAGGGGAGCTGTTTTTT. As protein: CASSFTSEGELFF.

This chain connects TRBV30 to TRBJ1-1, with TRBD1 matching 9 bases. The germline gives CDR1 GTSNPN, CDR2 SVGIG (reference sequence). The CDR3 spans 15 residues. J gave up 3 bases and V 0 bases, and 5 bases lay outside the gene matches. CDR3 nucleotide sequence: TGTGCCTGGAGTGTATCGGACAGGGGCCACACTGAAGCTTTCTTT. Encoded protein: CAWSVSDRGHTEAFF.

This clone showed up just a few times. The rearrangement links TRBV5-6 to TRBJ2-1, with D hard to call. The CDR3 length is 15 residues. Germline assignment: CDR1 SGHDT and CDR2 YYEEEE. V lost 2 bases, J lost 2 bases, and 11 bases lay in between. DNA of the CDR3: TGTGCCAGCAGCTTCAATCTGGGCGCCTACAATGAGCAGTTCTTC. Protein: CASSFNLGAYNEQFF.

CDR3 DNA: TGCAGCGGATGGGACAGGGGGCAATTAGATACGCAGTATTTT. Translating it yields CSGWDRGQLDTQYF. V is TRBV29-1 and J is TRBJ2-3; 12 positions agree with TRBD1. J gave up 5 bases and V 7 bases, and 7 bases lay outside the gene matches. The CDR3 contains 14 residues. CDR1 SQVTM and CDR2 ANQGSEA come from the germline V gene.

CDR3 region: CASSEGGGMTDTQYF. The CDR3 DNA sequence: TGTGCCAGCAGTGAAGGAGGGGGCATGACAGATACGCAGTATTTT. This chain joins TRBV6-1 and TRBJ2-3, with 7 bases matching TRBD1. The junction had 4 bases not matched to a gene; V was cut back by 1 base and J by 3 bases. Per germline, CDR1 MNHNS and CDR2 SASEGT. This CDR3 is built from 15 residues.

This chain links TRBV5-6 with TRBJ2-7; D ambiguous. Trimming took off 4 bases at V and 3 bases at J, with 17 bases between the two ends. CDR3 size: 15 residues. The germline CDR1 and CDR2 sequences are SGHDT and YYEEEE. The CDR3, as DNA: TGTGCCAGCAGCGCCCGCTACGCCCTATTCTACGAGCAGTACTTC. Protein product: CASSARYALFYEQYF.